This T cell receptor beta chain came from a study of cytomegalovirus exposure and HLA in healthy donors. The CDR3 consists of 16 residues. V dropped 3 bases and J dropped 1; count of bases not matched to a gene: 10. Germline assignment: CDR1 SQVTM and CDR2 ANQGSEA. The PCR contained 60 Vbeta and 13 Jbeta primers. Data came from immunoSEQ multiplex PCR; TCRdb stores just in-frame clones and leaves some out. This table has fewer than 250,000 clones, 70% to 80% appearing once. This clonotype was sampled from a woman in her thirties in good health and CMV-seronegative. Sequences were obtained from PBMCs. The V call is TRBV29-1, the J call TRBJ2-3; 7 bases agree with TRBD2. The CDR3: CSVDNTGGGGTDTQYF. In DNA form, the CDR3 reads TGCAGCGTTGATAATACGGGCGGGGGAGGCACAGATACGCAGTATTTT.